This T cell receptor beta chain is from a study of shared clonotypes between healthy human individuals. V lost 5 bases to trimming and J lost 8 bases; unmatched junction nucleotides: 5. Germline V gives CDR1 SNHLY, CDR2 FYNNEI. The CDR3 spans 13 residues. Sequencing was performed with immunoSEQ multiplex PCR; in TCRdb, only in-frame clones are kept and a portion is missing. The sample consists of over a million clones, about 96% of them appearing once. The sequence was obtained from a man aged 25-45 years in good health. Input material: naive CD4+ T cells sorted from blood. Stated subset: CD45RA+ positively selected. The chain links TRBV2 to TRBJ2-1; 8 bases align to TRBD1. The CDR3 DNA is TGTGCCAGCAGTTTTACAGGGGGACATGAGCAGTTCTTC. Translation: CASSFTGGHEQFF.